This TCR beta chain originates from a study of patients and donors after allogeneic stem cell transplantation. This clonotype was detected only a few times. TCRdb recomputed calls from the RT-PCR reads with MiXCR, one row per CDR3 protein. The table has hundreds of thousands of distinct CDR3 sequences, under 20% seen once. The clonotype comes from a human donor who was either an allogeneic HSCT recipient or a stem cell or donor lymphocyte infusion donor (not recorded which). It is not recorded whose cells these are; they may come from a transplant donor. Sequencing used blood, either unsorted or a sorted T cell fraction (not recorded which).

CDR3 coding DNA: TGCAGTGCTTCTATCCCGGGACTAGCGGGAGTTCGTCCGAACACCGGGGAGCTGTTTTTT. Translated: CSASIPGLAGVRPNTGELFF. The J gene is TRBJ2-2, the V gene TRBV20-1; 14 nucleotides line up with TRBD2. Germline lookup yields CDR1 DFQATT and CDR2 SNEGSKA (reference sequence). The CDR3 loop spans 20 amino acids. The V and J ends lost 5 bases and 0 bases, in that order; junction bases with no gene match: 14.